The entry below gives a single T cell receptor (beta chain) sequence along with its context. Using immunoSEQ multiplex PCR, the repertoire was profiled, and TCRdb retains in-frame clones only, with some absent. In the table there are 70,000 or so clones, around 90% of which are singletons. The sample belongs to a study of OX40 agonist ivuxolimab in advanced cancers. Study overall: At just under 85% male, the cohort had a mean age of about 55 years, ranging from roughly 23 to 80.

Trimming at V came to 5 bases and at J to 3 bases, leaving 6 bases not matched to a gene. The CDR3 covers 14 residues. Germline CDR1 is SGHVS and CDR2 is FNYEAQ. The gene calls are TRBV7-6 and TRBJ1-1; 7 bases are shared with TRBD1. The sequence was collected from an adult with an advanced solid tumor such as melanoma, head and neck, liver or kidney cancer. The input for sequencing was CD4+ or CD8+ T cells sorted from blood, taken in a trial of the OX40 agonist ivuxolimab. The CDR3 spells CASSPSQGDTEAFF. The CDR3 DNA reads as TGTGCCAGCAGCCCGTCCCAGGGGGACACTGAAGCTTTCTTT.